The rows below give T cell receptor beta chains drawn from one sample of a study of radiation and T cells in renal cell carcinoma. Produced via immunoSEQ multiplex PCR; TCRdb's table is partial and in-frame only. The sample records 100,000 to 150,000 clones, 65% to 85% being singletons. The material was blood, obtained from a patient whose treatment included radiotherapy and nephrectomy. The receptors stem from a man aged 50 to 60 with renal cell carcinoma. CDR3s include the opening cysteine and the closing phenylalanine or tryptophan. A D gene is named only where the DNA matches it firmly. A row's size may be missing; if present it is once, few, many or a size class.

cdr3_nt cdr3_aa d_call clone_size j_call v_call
TGTGCCAGCAGCCCATTGGGACAGGGAGGGGGCTACACCTTC CASSPLGQGGGYTF TRBD1 . TRBJ1-2 TRBV7-9
TGTGCCAGCAGCTTATCCTCCTCGGCTAACTATGGCTACACCTTC CASSLSSSANYGYTF . . TRBJ1-2 TRBV11-2
TGTGCCAGCAGCTTAGGGTTCGGACCCTACGAGCAGTACTTC CASSLGFGPYEQYF . . TRBJ2-7 TRBV7-8
TGTGCCAGCAGCTTAGAACCCCAGGGCTACGAGCAGTACTTC CASSLEPQGYEQYF . . TRBJ2-7 TRBV7-6
TGTGCCAGCAGTTACACAACCGGGGAGCAGTACTTC CASSYTTGEQYF . few TRBJ2-7 TRBV2
TGCGCCAGCAGTCCAAAAAAGGTCCTAGCGGGGGTTTTCTACAATGAGCAGTTCTTC CASSPKKVLAGVFYNEQFF TRBD2 . TRBJ2-1 TRBV4-3
TGTGCCACCAAAAAACAGACAGGGGGCACTGAAGCTTTCTTT CATKKQTGGTEAFF TRBD1 . TRBJ1-1 TRBV6-4
TGCGCCAGCAGCCATCTACAGGGCTACGAGCAGTACTTC CASSHLQGYEQYF . few TRBJ2-7 TRBV4-1
TGTGCCACCAGGACAGGGGATCAGCCCCAGCATTTT CATRTGDQPQHF TRBD1 . TRBJ1-5 TRBV27
TGTGCCAGCGGAACGGGATTCTACAATGAGCAGTTCTTC CASGTGFYNEQFF . once TRBJ2-1 TRBV6-1
TGTGCCAGCAGTCCTTCAGGGTCTGGAAACACCATATATTTT CASSPSGSGNTIYF . . TRBJ1-3 TRBV2
TGTGCCAGCAGTAGACGGGCCGGTAATGAAAAACTGTTTTTT CASSRRAGNEKLFF . . TRBJ1-4 TRBV27
TGTGCCAGCAGCTTAATTCGGGACAGGCACTACGAGCAGTACTTC CASSLIRDRHYEQYF TRBD1 . TRBJ2-7 TRBV7-9
TGTGCCAGCAGCTTAGCCCCGGATCAAGAGACCCAGTACTTC CASSLAPDQETQYF . . TRBJ2-5 TRBV7-9
TGTGCCAGCAGCTTGAACAGGGCGAACACTGAAGCTTTCTTT CASSLNRANTEAFF . many TRBJ1-1 TRBV5-5
TGTGCCAGCAGCGGGGGGGCCTACGAGCAGTACTTC CASSGGAYEQYF TRBD2 . TRBJ2-7 TRBV5-5
TGTGCCTGGAGTGCCCGGGTTCCCTACGAGCAGTACTTC CAWSARVPYEQYF . once TRBJ2-7 TRBV30
TGTGCCAGCACCTATCAAGGGGGCAGGTACAATGAGCAGTTCTTC CASTYQGGRYNEQFF TRBD1 once TRBJ2-1 TRBV6-5
TGTGCCAGCAGCGCTTGGACCGAGGACAATGAGCAGTTCTTC CASSAWTEDNEQFF . . TRBJ2-1 TRBV9
TGTGCCAGCAGTGAAGCGGGAAGTCTGAACTCCTACGAGCAGTACTTC CASSEAGSLNSYEQYF . . TRBJ2-7 TRBV2
TGTGCCAGCAGCTTCGAGAGGAGGACTGAAGCTTTCTTT CASSFERRTEAFF . few TRBJ1-1 TRBV5-5
TGTGCCAGCAGCGTAGTAACAGGCCATGGCTACACCTTC CASSVVTGHGYTF . . TRBJ1-2 TRBV9
TGTGCCTGGAGAGTAGGGGGTGGCGGTGGCTACACCTTC CAWRVGGGGGYTF . . TRBJ1-2 TRBV30
TGCGCCAGCAGCCTCTTACTGGACAGGGGAACGATAAATTCACCCCTCCACTTT CASSLLLDRGTINSPLHF TRBD1 . TRBJ1-6 TRBV4-3
TGTGCCAGCAGCTTGGAGCGGGACTACAATGAGCAGTTCTTC CASSLERDYNEQFF TRBD2 . TRBJ2-1 TRBV11-2
TGCGCCAGCAGCTTCAGGGGACAGGAGGCCGGGTACGAGCAGTACTTC CASSFRGQEAGYEQYF TRBD1 . TRBJ2-7 TRBV5-1
TGTGCCAGCAGCTTAAACGTCGAGACCCAGTACTTC CASSLNVETQYF . . TRBJ2-5 TRBV11-2
TGCGCCAGCAGCTTGGGCCTAGGTCCCACAGATACGCAGTATTTT CASSLGLGPTDTQYF . . TRBJ2-3 TRBV5-1
TGTGCCAGCAGCTCCCGAACAGGGGGCGACTATGGCTACACCTTC CASSSRTGGDYGYTF TRBD1 . TRBJ1-2 TRBV9
TGTGCCAGCAGCCAATTCCCGCTCTCTGGAAACACCATATATTTT CASSQFPLSGNTIYF . . TRBJ1-3 TRBV16
TGTGCCAGCGGCGGGACTAGCGTAAACAATGAGCAGTTCTTC CASGGTSVNNEQFF TRBD2 . TRBJ2-1 TRBV9
TGTGCCACCAGGACTAGCGGGGCCACCTACGAGCAGTACTTC CATRTSGATYEQYF TRBD2 . TRBJ2-7 TRBV19
TGTGCCAGCATGGTAGCGGGTTCCCCTGATGAGCAGTTCTTC CASMVAGSPDEQFF TRBD2 . TRBJ2-1 TRBV7-9
TGTGCCAGCAGCTCAGGGACAGGGAGGAACACCGGGGAGCTGTTTTTT CASSSGTGRNTGELFF TRBD1 . TRBJ2-2 TRBV5-5
TGTGCCAGCAGACGGACAGGCAGCTCCTACGAGCAGTACTTC CASRRTGSSYEQYF TRBD1 . TRBJ2-7 TRBV6-6
TGTGCCAGACTAAGTGGCAGACGACCCGACAATGAGCAGTTCTTC CARLSGRRPDNEQFF . . TRBJ2-1 TRBV19
TGTGCCAGCAGCTTAGGCCTACGAGACAGACTTATTTTC CASSLGLRDRLIF . . TRBJ2-7 TRBV13
TGTGCCAGCAGCTTAGAATGGGGGACAGATAATTCACCCCTCCACTTT CASSLEWGTDNSPLHF TRBD1 . TRBJ1-6 TRBV7-9
TGTGCCAGCAGTGACTCAACAGCCACGGACGCAGGAGATACGCAGTATTTT CASSDSTATDAGDTQYF . . TRBJ2-3 TRBV2
TGTGCCAGCAGCGTCGGGACAGAAAACATTCAGTACTTC CASSVGTENIQYF TRBD1 . TRBJ2-4 TRBV9
TGCGCCAGCAGCCTGGGACAGTGGACAGATACGCAGTATTTT CASSLGQWTDTQYF TRBD1 . TRBJ2-3 TRBV5-1
TGTGCCAGCAGTGTCGAAGGGTTCACTGAAGCTTTCTTT CASSVEGFTEAFF . . TRBJ1-1 TRBV2
TGTGCCAGCAACGTACAGGGTTCCCACAATGAGCAGTTCTTC CASNVQGSHNEQFF . few TRBJ2-1 TRBV9
TGTGCCCGGACAGGGGTCCTCACCGGGGAGCTGTTTTTT CARTGVLTGELFF TRBD1 . TRBJ2-2 TRBV30
TGTGCCAGTAGAAACACAGGGTTCACCGGGGAGCTGTTTTTT CASRNTGFTGELFF . . TRBJ2-2 TRBV6-1
TGTGCCAGCAGTTTGGGACAGATTTCCGAGCAGTACTTC CASSLGQISEQYF TRBD1 . TRBJ2-7 TRBV27
TGTGCCAGCACCCTCCAAGGGAGCGAAAAACTGTTTTTT CASTLQGSEKLFF . . TRBJ1-4 TRBV2
TGCGCCAGCAGCTTGGGTGCCGTCTCCTACAATGAGCAGTTCTTC CASSLGAVSYNEQFF . . TRBJ2-1 TRBV5-1
TGTGCCAGCAGCTTAGAGGGCGGCTACTACGAGCAGTACTTC CASSLEGGYYEQYF . . TRBJ2-7 TRBV11-2
TGTGCTAGCAGCTTAGCGCCCGTGACAGGGGCTATCCAAGAGACCCAGTACTTC CASSLAPVTGAIQETQYF TRBD1 . TRBJ2-5 TRBV7-7
TGTGCCAGCAGTCCGGCTAACTATGGCTACACCTTC CASSPANYGYTF . . TRBJ1-2 TRBV28
TGCGCCAGCAGCAGCTCGGTAGATGGAAACACCATATATTTT CASSSSVDGNTIYF . many TRBJ1-3 TRBV5-1
TGCGCCAGCAGCTTGGCGGGGGGCAGGGCAGATACGCAGTATTTT CASSLAGGRADTQYF . . TRBJ2-3 TRBV5-1